The rows below give T cell receptor beta chains drawn from one sample of a study of blood T cells in healthy people across ages. MiXCR, run by TCRdb on the 5' RACE reads, gives a single entry per CDR3 protein. Here the sample spans about 2 million distinct CDR3 sequences, less than 50% being singletons. The source material was blood. The origin of the receptors is a woman in her 40s in good health. Both conserved end residues are part of each CDR3. Each record gives: clone size, J gene, D gene, V gene, CDR3 protein, CDR3 DNA. D genes are given only for firm matches. Size is omitted from some rows. Given values are once, few, many or a class for expanded clones.

NA | TRBJ2-3 | NA | TRBV4-3 | CASSLQEGGTSTDTQYF | TGCGCCAGCAGCCTTCAGGAGGGGGGGACTAGCACAGATACGCAGTATTTT
few | TRBJ2-3 | NA | TRBV20-1 | CSARPPSGYTDTQYF | TGCAGTGCTAGACCCCCCAGCGGATACACAGATACGCAGTATTTT
few | TRBJ2-5 | TRBD2 | TRBV7-9 | CASSLGPGTSGFQETQYF | TGTGCCAGCAGCTTAGGTCCGGGGACTAGCGGGTTCCAAGAGACCCAGTACTTC
NA | TRBJ1-4 | NA | TRBV12-3/TRBV12-4 | CASSRSPDKLFF | TGTGCCAGCAGCCGGAGCCCAGACAAACTGTTTTTT
NA | TRBJ2-6 | NA | TRBV3-1 | CASSQTQGGANVLTF | TGTGCCAGCAGCCAAACACAGGGTGGGGCCAACGTCCTGACTTTC
NA | TRBJ1-2 | NA | TRBV29-1 | CSVEEGTNGGYTF | TGCAGCGTTGAAGAGGGGACCAACGGTGGCTACACCTTC
NA | TRBJ1-1 | NA | TRBV20-1 | CSARDSNRAGCEAFF | TGCAGTGCTAGAGATTCGAACCGCGCAGGGTGTGAAGCTTTCTTT
NA | TRBJ1-2 | TRBD1 | TRBV5-1 | CASSPGGQGFYGYTF | TGCGCCAGCAGCCCAGGAGGACAGGGTTTCTATGGCTACACCTTC
NA | TRBJ2-7 | NA | TRBV5-1 | CASRTKVGDEQYF | TGCGCCAGCAGAACTAAGGTGGGCGATGAGCAGTACTTC
many | TRBJ2-1 | NA | TRBV9 | CASSVGGGSYNEQFF | TGTGCCAGCAGCGTAGGAGGGGGTTCCTACAATGAGCAGTTCTTC
NA | TRBJ1-3 | NA | TRBV4-3 | CASSQGRGVRGNTIYF | TGCGCCAGCAGCCAAGGGAGGGGCGTGAGAGGAAACACCATATATTTT
once | TRBJ2-3 | TRBD1 | TRBV7-7 | CASSLQGAPGQVTDTQYF | TGTGCTAGCAGCTTACAGGGAGCCCCGGGACAGGTAACAGATACGCAGTATTTT
NA | TRBJ2-4 | NA | TRBV6-2/TRBV6-3 | CASSEYRAVKNIQYF | TGTGCCAGCAGCGAGTACCGGGCCGTCAAAAACATTCAGTACTTC
NA | TRBJ2-5 | NA | TRBV20-1 | CSAEGGSETQYF | TGCAGTGCAGAAGGGGGAAGCGAGACCCAGTACTTC
few | TRBJ2-5 | NA | TRBV7-2 | CASSPSGGLWETQYF | TGTGCCAGCAGCCCCTCGGGGGGCCTCTGGGAGACCCAGTACTTC
NA | TRBJ1-1 | NA | TRBV20-1 | CSAGGEGVPYTEAFF | TGCAGTGCTGGAGGGGAGGGGGTGCCCTACACTGAAGCTTTCTTT
NA | TRBJ2-7 | NA | TRBV2 | CASSERVRGIYEQYF | TGTGCCAGCAGTGAAAGGGTCAGGGGCATCTACGAGCAGTACTTC
few | TRBJ2-4 | NA | TRBV6-5 | CASSPTYRKGIQYF | TGTGCCAGCAGCCCAACCTATCGGAAAGGCATTCAGTACTTC
few | TRBJ1-6 | TRBD1 | TRBV7-9 | CASSYRDRVSPLHF | TGTGCCAGCAGCTACCGGGACAGGGTTTCACCCCTCCACTTT
few | TRBJ1-5 | NA | TRBV5-1 | CASSPGTGLDQPQHF | TGCGCCAGCAGCCCAGGGACGGGCCTCGACCAGCCCCAGCATTTT
NA | TRBJ2-6 | NA | TRBV12-3/TRBV12-4 | CASTPLGGANVLTF | TGTGCCAGCACGCCCTTGGGGGGGGCCAACGTCCTGACTTTC
NA | TRBJ2-3 | NA | TRBV5-5 | CASSLGPRMLADTQYF | TGTGCCAGCAGCTTGGGCCCTAGAATGTTAGCAGATACGCAGTATTTT
NA | TRBJ2-3 | TRBD2 | TRBV27 | CASSVHSGGAADTQYF | TGTGCCAGCAGTGTACATAGCGGGGGGGCAGCAGATACGCAGTATTTT
few | TRBJ2-1 | NA | TRBV4-3 | CASSQDLARASQGFF | TGCGCCAGCAGCCAAGATCTAGCAAGGGCTAGCCAGGGGTTCTTC
few | TRBJ2-7 | NA | TRBV7-2 | CASSLGGYFYEQYF | TGTGCCAGCAGCTTGGGTGGGTATTTCTACGAGCAGTACTTC
NA | TRBJ1-5 | NA | TRBV20-1 | CSARRQGYNQPQHF | TGCAGTGCTAGGCGGCAGGGCTACAATCAGCCCCAGCATTTT
NA | TRBJ2-5 | TRBD2 | TRBV24-1 | CATSDLQAGIQETQYF | TGTGCCACCAGTGATTTGCAAGCGGGGATTCAAGAGACCCAGTACTTC
once | TRBJ1-2 | NA | TRBV20-1 | CSAVSSDQGYTF | TGCAGTGCTGTCAGCTCAGACCAGGGCTACACCTTC
NA | TRBJ2-1 | NA | TRBV6-2/TRBV6-3 | CASSCPSGRYNEQFF | TGTGCCAGCAGTTGCCCGTCGGGAAGGTACAATGAGCAGTTCTTC
NA | TRBJ2-5 | TRBD1 | TRBV7-9 | CASSAGTGVTQYF | TGTGCCAGCAGCGCCGGGACAGGGGTGACCCAGTACTTC
NA | TRBJ1-4 | NA | TRBV28 | CASSLEATANEKLFF | TGTGCCAGCAGTTTAGAGGCAACAGCTAATGAAAAGCTGTTTTTT
NA | TRBJ1-5 | NA | TRBV20-1 | CSATHVSYSNQPQHF | TGCAGTGCTACCCACGTTAGCTATAGCAATCAGCCCCAGCATTTT
NA | TRBJ2-1 | NA | TRBV27 | CASSFEGGPQETQFF | TGTGCCAGCAGTTTTGAGGGGGGGCCACAGGAGACCCAGTTCTTC
NA | TRBJ2-3 | TRBD2 | TRBV7-2 | CASSLASGRTDTQYF | TGTGCCAGCAGCTTAGCTAGCGGGCGCACAGATACGCAGTATTTT
NA | TRBJ2-1 | TRBD1 | TRBV7-8 | CASSTTTGKGEQFF | TGTGCCAGCAGCACGACGACAGGGAAGGGGGAGCAGTTCTTC
NA | TRBJ2-3 | TRBD2 | TRBV6-2/TRBV6-3 | CASIAGLVASDTQYF | TGTGCCAGCATCGCCGGACTAGTCGCCTCAGATACGCAGTATTTT
NA | TRBJ2-3 | NA | TRBV6-5 | CASSYGKTDTQYF | TGTGCCAGCAGTTATGGGAAGACAGATACGCAGTATTTT
few | TRBJ1-4 | NA | TRBV28 | CASSSRGAPLHTGQPNEKLFF | TGTGCCAGCAGTTCCCGGGGAGCACCCCTCCACACCGGACAGCCCAATGAAAAACTGTTTTTT
few | TRBJ2-7 | NA | TRBV20-1 | CSAKSPNAYEQYF | TGCAGTGCGAAATCTCCGAATGCCTACGAGCAGTACTTC
NA | TRBJ2-1 | TRBD1 | TRBV12-3/TRBV12-4 | CASRGDRKPNEQFF | TGTGCCAGCAGAGGGGACAGAAAACCCAATGAGCAGTTCTTC
few | TRBJ2-7 | NA | TRBV4-1 | CASSQNTVYEQYF | TGCGCCAGCAGCCAAAATACAGTTTACGAGCAGTACTTC
few | TRBJ2-5 | TRBD2 | TRBV2 | CASSRGLAGTQETQYF | TGTGCCAGCAGTAGGGGACTAGCGGGCACCCAAGAGACCCAGTACTTC
many | TRBJ2-3 | NA | TRBV28 | CASSRSTDTQYF | TGTGCCAGCAGCCGAAGCACAGATACGCAGTATTTT
NA | TRBJ2-1 | TRBD2 | TRBV7-2 | CASSLVIPSGGRRVNEQFF | TGTGCCAGCAGCTTAGTTATCCCTAGCGGGGGGCGACGGGTCAATGAGCAGTTCTTC
NA | TRBJ1-2 | NA | TRBV20-1 | CSASRGMEGYTF | TGCAGTGCCAGTAGGGGGATGGAGGGCTACACCTTC
few | TRBJ1-1 | TRBD1 | TRBV7-6 | CASSSDRGDTEAFF | TGTGCCAGCAGCTCGGACAGGGGGGACACTGAAGCTTTCTTT
few | TRBJ2-7 | NA | TRBV4-3 | CASSQDESAAYEQYF | TGCGCCAGCAGCCAAGATGAGTCAGCTGCCTACGAGCAGTACTTC
NA | TRBJ2-1 | TRBD2 | TRBV9 | CASSVGTGGLDEQFF | TGTGCCAGCAGCGTAGGAACGGGGGGGCTGGATGAGCAGTTCTTC
NA | TRBJ2-3 | NA | TRBV2 | CASNYPTDTQYF | TGTGCCAGCAACTACCCCACAGATACGCAGTATTTT
once | TRBJ2-7 | TRBD2 | TRBV27 | CASNPLAGSPTQQYF | TGTGCCAGCAATCCCTTAGCGGGGTCTCCTACGCAGCAGTACTTC
NA | TRBJ2-1 | NA | TRBV24-1 | CATSDIPAGTEQFF | TGTGCCACCAGTGATATCCCGGCGGGGACTGAGCAGTTCTTC
NA | TRBJ2-7 | NA | TRBV7-2 | CASSRNRDEQYF | TGTGCCAGCAGTCGTAACAGGGACGAGCAGTACTTC
few | TRBJ2-1 | TRBD1 | TRBV5-1 | CASKRDRGNEQFF | TGCGCCAGCAAGCGGGACAGGGGCAATGAGCAGTTCTTC
few | TRBJ2-3 | TRBD1 | TRBV12-3/TRBV12-4 | CASRPPGQGVIDTQYF | TGTGCCAGCAGGCCTCCGGGACAGGGGGTAATAGATACGCAGTATTTT
many | TRBJ2-1 | TRBD1 | TRBV7-2 | CASSLGWGQGGYNEQFF | TGTGCCAGCAGCTTAGGGTGGGGACAGGGTGGCTACAATGAGCAGTTCTTC